This T cell receptor beta chain was identified in a study of control samples from healthy donors and cancer patients. Clones were read by immunoSEQ multiplex PCR, and TCRdb kept only the in-frame ones, dropping some. Among about 71,000 clones listed, under 90% were seen once. The receptor comes from a man aged 55 to 70 with lung cancer. The sample comprised PBMCs.

The CDR3 DNA follows: TGTGCCAGCGCCCGAAGAACAGGGGATAATGAAAAACTGTTTTTT. Encoded protein: CASARRTGDNEKLFF. The rearrangement uses TRBV2 and TRBJ1-4, with TRBD1 matching over 7 bases. Germline CDR1 and CDR2: SNHLY and FYNNEI. CDR3 length equals 15 residues. V was pared by 8 bases and J by 4 bases, with 10 bases of the junction left unmatched.